Listed below are T cell receptor beta chains from one sample, sequenced in a study of cytomegalovirus exposure and HLA in healthy donors. Data came from immunoSEQ multiplex PCR; TCRdb stores just in-frame clones and leaves some out. Counted here are some 180,000 clones, 65% to 85% occurring once; the ten biggest clones make up 2.9%. The specimen sequenced was PBMCs. Every receptor here comes from a female donor in good health and CMV-seronegative. CDR3s include the opening cysteine and the closing phenylalanine or tryptophan. Each record gives: V gene, clone size, J gene, CDR3 protein. Not every row has a clone size; where given, it reads once, few, many or a size class.

TRBV4-2	few	TRBJ2-2	CASKRGGELFF
TRBV27	NA	TRBJ1-1	CASSWTLQGPTEAFF
TRBV10-3	NA	TRBJ2-1	CAISEFKAANNEQFF
TRBV7-8	NA	TRBJ1-5	CASSLADRQNSNQPQHF
TRBV28	NA	NA	CASSRRALYEQYF
TRBV30	NA	TRBJ2-1	CAWSRLANHYEQFF
TRBV7-3	once	TRBJ1-1	CASSPQGGNTEAFF
TRBV19	NA	TRBJ1-4	CASKPLFGQAAESEKLFF
TRBV28	NA	TRBJ2-1	CASRQDRGLGSYNEQFF
TRBV6-5	NA	TRBJ2-2	CASSGDIAGELFF
TRBV5-6	NA	TRBJ2-1	CASRSLLGQGAFF
TRBV5-4	NA	TRBJ2-7	CASSSPLADREQYF
TRBV5-1	NA	TRBJ2-6	CASSLGPGGAGGANVLTF
TRBV5-1	once	TRBJ2-1	CASSVDNNEQFF
TRBV28	NA	TRBJ2-5	CASNIPSRSQETQYF
TRBV11-2	NA	TRBJ2-5	CASSLGFRGPGGTQYF
TRBV19	NA	TRBJ1-2	CASNLGGYGYTF
TRBV27	NA	TRBJ2-5	CASSLTGQGLSYQETQYF
TRBV7-3	NA	TRBJ2-1	CASSFSPGDEQFF
TRBV7-9	NA	TRBJ2-7	CASRGSASGSYEQYF
TRBV5-1	NA	TRBJ2-6	CASSLVFGTGGSGANVLTF
TRBV7-6	NA	TRBJ1-4	CASSLSGTGGFLGEKLFF
TRBV4-1	NA	TRBJ1-3	CASSQDSGFSGNTIYF
TRBV5-1	NA	TRBJ1-1	CASSLGAGASHLEAFF
TRBV13	NA	TRBJ2-7	CASSLVADYEQYF
TRBV9	NA	TRBJ1-2	CASSQTWGGAGYTF
TRBV27	NA	TRBJ2-7	CASSATGFHEQYF
TRBV29-1	few	NA	CSVVQWQGANYEQYF
TRBV7-9	NA	TRBJ2-2	CASSNGLAGVRTGELFF
TRBV6-5	NA	TRBJ2-5	CASSGLAGTQETQYF
TRBV7-3	NA	TRBJ2-1	CASTGGWDRENYEQFF
TRBV7-8	NA	TRBJ2-2	CASTKDRNTGELFF
TRBV28	NA	TRBJ2-5	CASSSGLAGGPLETQYF
TRBV7-3	NA	TRBJ2-1	CASSFWRRGGRSYNEQFF
TRBV7-2	few	TRBJ1-2	CASSFGQGSYGYTF
TRBV7-9	NA	TRBJ2-3	CASSFSLAGGSTDTQYF
TRBV28	few	TRBJ1-5	CASSRQDSNQPQHF
TRBV11-2	NA	TRBJ1-2	CASSTPRVRGYTF
TRBV7-9	NA	TRBJ2-1	CASSQGLAGGSYNEQFF
TRBV5-5	few	TRBJ1-5	CASSLEGLSNQPQHF
TRBV29-1	NA	TRBJ2-1	CSVAGAGQGRDEQFF